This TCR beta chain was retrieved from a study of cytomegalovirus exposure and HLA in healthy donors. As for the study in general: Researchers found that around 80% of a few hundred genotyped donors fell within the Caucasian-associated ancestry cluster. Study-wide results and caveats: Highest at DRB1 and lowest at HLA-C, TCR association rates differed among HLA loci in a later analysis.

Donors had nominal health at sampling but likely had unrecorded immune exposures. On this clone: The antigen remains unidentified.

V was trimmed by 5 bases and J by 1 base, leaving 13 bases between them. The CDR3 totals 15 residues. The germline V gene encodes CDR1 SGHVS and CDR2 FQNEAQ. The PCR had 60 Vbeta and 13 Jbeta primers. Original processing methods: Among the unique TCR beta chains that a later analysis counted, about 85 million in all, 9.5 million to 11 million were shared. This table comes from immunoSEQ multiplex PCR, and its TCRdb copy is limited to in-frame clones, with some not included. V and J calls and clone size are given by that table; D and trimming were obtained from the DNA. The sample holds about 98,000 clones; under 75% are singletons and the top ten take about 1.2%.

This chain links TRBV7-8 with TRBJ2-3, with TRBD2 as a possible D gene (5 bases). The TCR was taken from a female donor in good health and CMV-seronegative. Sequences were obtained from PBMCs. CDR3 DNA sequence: TGTGCCAGCAGCCCCGGGATTAGCCGCACAGATACGCAGTATTTT. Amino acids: CASSPGISRTDTQYF.